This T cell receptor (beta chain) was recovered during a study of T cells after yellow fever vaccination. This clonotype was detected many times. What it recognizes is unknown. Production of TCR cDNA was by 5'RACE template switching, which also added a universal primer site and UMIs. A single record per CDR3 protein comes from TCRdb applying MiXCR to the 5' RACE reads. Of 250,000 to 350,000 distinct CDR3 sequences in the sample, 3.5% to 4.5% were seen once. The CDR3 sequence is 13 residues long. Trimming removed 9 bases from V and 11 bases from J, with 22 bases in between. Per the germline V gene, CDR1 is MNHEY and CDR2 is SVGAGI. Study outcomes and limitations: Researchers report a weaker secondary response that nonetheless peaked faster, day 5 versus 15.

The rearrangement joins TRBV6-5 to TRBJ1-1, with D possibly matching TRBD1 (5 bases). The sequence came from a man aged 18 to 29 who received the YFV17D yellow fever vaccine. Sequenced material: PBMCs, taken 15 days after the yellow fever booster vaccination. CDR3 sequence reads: CASTTNGGREAFF. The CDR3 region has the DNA TGTGCCAGTACCACCAACGGGGGTCGGGAGGCTTTCTTT.